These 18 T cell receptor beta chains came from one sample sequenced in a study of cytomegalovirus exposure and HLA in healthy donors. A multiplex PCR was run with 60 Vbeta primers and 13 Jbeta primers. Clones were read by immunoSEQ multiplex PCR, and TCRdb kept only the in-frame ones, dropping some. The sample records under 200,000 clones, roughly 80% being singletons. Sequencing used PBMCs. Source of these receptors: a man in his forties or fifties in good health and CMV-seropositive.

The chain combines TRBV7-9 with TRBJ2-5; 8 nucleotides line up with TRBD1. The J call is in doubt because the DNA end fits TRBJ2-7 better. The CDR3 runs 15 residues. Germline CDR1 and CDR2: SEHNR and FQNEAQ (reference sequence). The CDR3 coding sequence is TGTGCCAGCAGCTTAAGGGACAGGCCCCCCTACGAGCAGTACTTC. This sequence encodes CASSLRDRPPYEQYF.

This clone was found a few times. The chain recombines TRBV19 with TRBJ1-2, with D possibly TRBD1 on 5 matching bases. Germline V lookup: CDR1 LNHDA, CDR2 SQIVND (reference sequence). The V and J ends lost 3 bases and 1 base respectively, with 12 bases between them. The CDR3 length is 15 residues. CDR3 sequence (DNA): TGTGCCAGTAGTATCACGGGGGTTCTTAACTATGGCTACACCTTC. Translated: CASSITGVLNYGYTF.

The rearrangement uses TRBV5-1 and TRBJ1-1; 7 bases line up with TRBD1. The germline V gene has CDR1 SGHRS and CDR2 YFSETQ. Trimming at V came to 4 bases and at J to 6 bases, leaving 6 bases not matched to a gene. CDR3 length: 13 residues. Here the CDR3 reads CASSDIGGSEAFF. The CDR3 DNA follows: TGCGCCAGCAGCGATATAGGGGGCTCTGAAGCTTTCTTT.

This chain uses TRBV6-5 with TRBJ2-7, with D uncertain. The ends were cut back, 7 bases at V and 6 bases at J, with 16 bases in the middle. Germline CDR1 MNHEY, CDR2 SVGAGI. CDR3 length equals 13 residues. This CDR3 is CASKYVRGGEQYF. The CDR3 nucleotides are TGTGCCAGCAAGTACGTCCGAGGCGGCGAGCAGTACTTC.

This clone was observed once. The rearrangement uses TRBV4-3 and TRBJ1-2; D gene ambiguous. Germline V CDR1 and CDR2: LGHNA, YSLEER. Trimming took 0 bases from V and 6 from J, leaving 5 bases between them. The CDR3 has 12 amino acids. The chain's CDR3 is CASSQDSNGYTF. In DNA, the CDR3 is TGCGCCAGCAGCCAAGATAGTAATGGCTACACCTTC.

CDR3 DNA: TGTGCCAGCAGCTACCGAAAAGCAGGGGGCAACACTGAAGCTTTCTTT. Translation gives CASSYRKAGGNTEAFF. V gene TRBV6-5 combines with J gene TRBJ1-1, with TRBD1 matching over 8 bases. Germline-derived CDR1 and CDR2 are MNHEY and SVGAGI. V shed 6 bases and J 2 bases; nucleotides not matched to a gene: 11. This CDR3 contains 16 residues.

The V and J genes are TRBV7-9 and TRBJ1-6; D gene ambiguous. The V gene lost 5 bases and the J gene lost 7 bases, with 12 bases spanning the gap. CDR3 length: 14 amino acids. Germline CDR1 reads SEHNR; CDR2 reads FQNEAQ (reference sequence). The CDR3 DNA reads TGTGCCAGCAGCCGCCCGGCTAGGAATTCACCCCTCCACTTT. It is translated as CASSRPARNSPLHF. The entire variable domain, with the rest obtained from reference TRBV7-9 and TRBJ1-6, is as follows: DTGVSQNPRHKITKRGQNVTFRCDPISEHNRLYWYRQTLGQGPEFLTYFQNEAQLEKSRLLSDRFSAERPKGSFSTLEIQRTEQGDSAMYLCASSRPARNSPLHFGNGTRLTVT.

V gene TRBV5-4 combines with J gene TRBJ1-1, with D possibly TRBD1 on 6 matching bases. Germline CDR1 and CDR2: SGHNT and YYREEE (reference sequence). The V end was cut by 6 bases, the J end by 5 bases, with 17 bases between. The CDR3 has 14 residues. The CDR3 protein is CASTFPGQFTEAFF. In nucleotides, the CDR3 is TGTGCCAGCACCTTCCCCGGACAGTTTACTGAAGCTTTCTTT.

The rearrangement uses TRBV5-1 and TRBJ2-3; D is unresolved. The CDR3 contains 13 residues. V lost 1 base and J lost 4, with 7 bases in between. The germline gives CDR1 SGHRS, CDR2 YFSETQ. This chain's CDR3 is CASSLLGSDTQYF. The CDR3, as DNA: TGCGCCAGCAGCTTGTTGGGCTCAGATACGCAGTATTTT. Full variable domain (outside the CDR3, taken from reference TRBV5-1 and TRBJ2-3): KAGVTQTPRYLIKTRGQQVTLSCSPISGHRSVSWYQQTPGQGLQFLFEYFSETQRNKGNFPGRFSGRQFSNSRSEMNVSTLELGDSALYLCASSLLGSDTQYFGPGTRLTVL.

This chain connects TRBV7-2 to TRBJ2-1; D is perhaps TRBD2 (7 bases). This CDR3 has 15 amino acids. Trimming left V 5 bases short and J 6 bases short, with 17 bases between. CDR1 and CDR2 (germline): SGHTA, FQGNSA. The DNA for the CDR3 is TGTGCCAGCAGCCTTAGGGGGGGGACCGGCAATGAGCAGTTCTTC. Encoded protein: CASSLRGGTGNEQFF.

The CDR3: CASSLEGVGSTEAFF. For the CDR3, the DNA is TGTGCCAGCAGCTTAGAAGGCGTGGGGAGCACTGAAGCTTTCTTT. The chain is built from TRBV7-9 and TRBJ1-1; D is uncertain. V dropped 1 base and J dropped 4 bases, with 13 bases sitting between them. Germline CDR1 reads SEHNR; CDR2 reads FQNEAQ (reference sequence). CDR3 length equals 15 residues.

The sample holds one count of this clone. Here the CDR3 reads CASSQAGTGLSALHF. In nucleotides, the CDR3 is TGTGCCAGCAGCCAGGCCGGGACAGGATTGTCAGCCCTCCACTTT. The rearrangement uses TRBV7-2 and TRBJ1-6; 8 nucleotides match TRBD1. The germline V gene has CDR1 SGHTA and CDR2 FQGNSA. The V segment lost 5 bases and the J segment 14 bases; nucleotides outside the gene matches: 14. CDR3 length: 15 amino acids.

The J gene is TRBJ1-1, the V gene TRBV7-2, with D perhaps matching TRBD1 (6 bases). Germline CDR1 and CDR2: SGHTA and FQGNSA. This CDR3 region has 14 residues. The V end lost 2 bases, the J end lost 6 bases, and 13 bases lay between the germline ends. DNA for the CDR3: TGTGCCAGCAGCTTATCGCCAGGGGCTTCTGAAGCTTTCTTT. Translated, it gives CASSLSPGASEAFF.

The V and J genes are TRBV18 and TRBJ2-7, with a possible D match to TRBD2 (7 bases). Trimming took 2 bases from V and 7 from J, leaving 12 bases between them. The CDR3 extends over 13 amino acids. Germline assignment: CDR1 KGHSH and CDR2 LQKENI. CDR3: CASSPGGANEQYF. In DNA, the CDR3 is TGTGCCAGCTCACCAGGGGGGGCTAATGAGCAGTACTTC.

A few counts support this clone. The chain's CDR3 is CASSYVSQINSPLHF. The CDR3 DNA reads TGTGCCAGCAGTTACGTGTCACAGATAAATTCACCCCTCCACTTT. The chain is built from TRBV6-6 and TRBJ1-6; D not certain. The germline CDR1 and CDR2 sequences are MNHNY and SVGAGI (reference sequence). This CDR3 region has 15 residues. Trimming left V 2 bases short and J 7 bases short, with 12 bases between.

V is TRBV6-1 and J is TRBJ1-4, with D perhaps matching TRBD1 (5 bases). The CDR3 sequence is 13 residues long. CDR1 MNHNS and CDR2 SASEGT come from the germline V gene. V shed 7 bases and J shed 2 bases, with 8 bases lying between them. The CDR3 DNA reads TGTGCCAGCATCAGGGCGACTAATGAAAAACTGTTTTTT. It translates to CASIRATNEKLFF.

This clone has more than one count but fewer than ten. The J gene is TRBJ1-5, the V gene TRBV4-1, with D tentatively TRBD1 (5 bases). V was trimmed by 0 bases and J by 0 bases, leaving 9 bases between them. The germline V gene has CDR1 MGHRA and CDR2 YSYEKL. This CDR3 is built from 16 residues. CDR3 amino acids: CASSQDTGGSNQPQHF. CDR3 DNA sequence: TGCGCCAGCAGCCAAGACACGGGGGGTAGCAATCAGCCCCAGCATTTT.

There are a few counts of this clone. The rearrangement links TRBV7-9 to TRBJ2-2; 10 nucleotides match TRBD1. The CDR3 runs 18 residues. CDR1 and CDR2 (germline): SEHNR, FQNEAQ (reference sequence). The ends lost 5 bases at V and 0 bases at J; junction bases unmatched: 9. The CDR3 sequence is CASSPFGTGVSNTGELFF. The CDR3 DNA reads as TGTGCCAGCAGCCCATTCGGGACAGGGGTTTCGAACACCGGGGAGCTGTTTTTT.